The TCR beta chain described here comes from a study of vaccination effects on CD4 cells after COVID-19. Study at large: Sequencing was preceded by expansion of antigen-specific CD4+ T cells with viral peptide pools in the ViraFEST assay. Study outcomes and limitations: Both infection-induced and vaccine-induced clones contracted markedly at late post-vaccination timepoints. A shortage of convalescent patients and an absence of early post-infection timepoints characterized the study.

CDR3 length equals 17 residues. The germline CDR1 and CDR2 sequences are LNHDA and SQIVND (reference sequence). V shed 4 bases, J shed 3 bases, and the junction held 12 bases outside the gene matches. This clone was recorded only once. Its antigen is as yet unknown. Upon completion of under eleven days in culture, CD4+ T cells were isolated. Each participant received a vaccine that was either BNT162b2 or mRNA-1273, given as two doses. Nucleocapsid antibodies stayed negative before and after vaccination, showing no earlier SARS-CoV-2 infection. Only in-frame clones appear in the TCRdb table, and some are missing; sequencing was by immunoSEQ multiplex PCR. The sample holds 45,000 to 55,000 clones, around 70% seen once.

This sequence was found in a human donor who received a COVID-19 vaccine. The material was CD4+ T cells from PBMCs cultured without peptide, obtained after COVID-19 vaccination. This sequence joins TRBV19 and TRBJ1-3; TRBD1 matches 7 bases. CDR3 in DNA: TGTGCCAGTAGTACACTAGTGACAGGGATGGATGGAAACACCATATATTTT. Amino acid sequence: CASSTLVTGMDGNTIYF.